This T cell receptor beta chain originates from a study of blood T cells in healthy people across ages. A sample-barcoded 5' primer and a J-beta primer mix were used in a second PCR of about 7 to 12 cycles. One entry per CDR3 protein, called by TCRdb with MiXCR from the 5' RACE reads. The sample has 660,000 or so distinct CDR3 sequences; 58% are singletons. Points from the study as a whole: Diversity figures based on one million T cells were deemed too low. The fall in TCR beta diversity per million T cells was roughly linear with age.

Comment on this clonotype: Antigen: not known.

Samples each yielded at least 5.5 micrograms of total RNA. The sequence was obtained from a man aged 60 to 69 in good health. The sequenced sample consisted of blood.

CDR3 loop: CSVVSGGISPKNIQYF. The CDR3 DNA sequence: TGCAGCGTGGTTTCAGGGGGCATCTCCCCCAAAAACATTCAGTACTTC. The J gene is TRBJ2-4, the V gene TRBV29-1; 8 nucleotides agree with TRBD1. Looked up from germline, CDR1 is SQVTM and CDR2 is ANQGSEA. The CDR3 is made up of 16 amino acids. Trimming at V came to 6 bases and at J to 2 bases, leaving 12 bases not matched to a gene.